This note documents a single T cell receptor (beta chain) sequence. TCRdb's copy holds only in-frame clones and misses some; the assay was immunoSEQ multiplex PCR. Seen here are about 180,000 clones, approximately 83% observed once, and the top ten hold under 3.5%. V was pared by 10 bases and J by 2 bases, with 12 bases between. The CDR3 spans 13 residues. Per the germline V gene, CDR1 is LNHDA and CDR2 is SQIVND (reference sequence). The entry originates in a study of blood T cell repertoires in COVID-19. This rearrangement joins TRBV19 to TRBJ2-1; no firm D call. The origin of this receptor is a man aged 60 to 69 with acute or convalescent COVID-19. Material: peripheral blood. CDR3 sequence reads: CATTSLAYNEQFF. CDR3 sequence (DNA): TGTGCCACCACGAGCCTAGCCTACAATGAGCAGTTCTTC.